This T cell receptor (beta chain) was sequenced in a study of T cell responses to AZD1222 COVID-19 vaccine. Study-level findings and limits: Nearly half of spike-specific TCRs reportedly target unmutated variant regions. The donor cohort was predominantly white British with a female majority, and clonal diversity may have been underestimated. Just five or six AZD1222 recipients were seropositive at baseline. Spike-wide coverage was observed for vaccine-associated CD4 TCRs, with dominant responses at 160-218 and 743-854.

Regarding this clone: Its antigen is still unknown.

The germline V gene has CDR1 MNHEY and CDR2 SVGEGT. The CDR3 consists of 15 residues. V lost 4 bases, J lost 2 bases, and 1 base stayed unmatched. TCRdb keeps only in-frame clones here, not all; method: immunoSEQ multiplex PCR. The repertoire includes about 130,000 clones, 75% to 85% of them detected once, and under 8% sits in the top ten. Sequences were derived from peripheral blood, sampled 28 days after the second dose of the MenACWY control vaccine. The chain is built from TRBV6-2 or TRBV6-3 and TRBJ2-6; 8 bases map to TRBD1. The TCR originated in an adult who received the MenACWY meningococcal vaccine as a control. Written as DNA, the CDR3 is TGTGCCAGCAGTTCAGGGGGCACTGGGGCCAACGTCCTGACTTTC. It codes for CASSSGGTGANVLTF.